This T cell receptor (beta chain) was sequenced for a study of cytomegalovirus exposure and HLA in healthy donors. Study-level findings and limits: A classifier reportedly called cytomegalovirus status with high sensitivity and specificity. By a later analysis, the bulk of CMV-associated TCR beta chains appeared HLA-restricted.

Comments on this clone: Its antigen is unknown. Other DNA sequences of this sample code for an identical CDR3.

Researchers ran the PCR with 60 Vbeta and 13 Jbeta primers. The assay was immunoSEQ multiplex PCR, and TCRdb's table has in-frame clones only and misses some. The sample has 89,000 or so clones; 60% to 85% are singletons. What was sequenced was PBMCs. The receptor was isolated from a boy aged 10-17 years in good health and CMV-seronegative.

The CDR3 spells CASSSGQGYGYTF. Here the CDR3 DNA reads TGTGCCAGCAGTTCGGGACAGGGCTATGGCTACACCTTC. The chain joins TRBV28 to TRBJ1-2, with TRBD1 identical over 9 bases. Trimming at V came to 4 bases and at J to 4 bases, leaving 1 base not matched to a gene. The germline V gene has CDR1 MDHEN and CDR2 SYDVKM. CDR3 size: 13 residues.